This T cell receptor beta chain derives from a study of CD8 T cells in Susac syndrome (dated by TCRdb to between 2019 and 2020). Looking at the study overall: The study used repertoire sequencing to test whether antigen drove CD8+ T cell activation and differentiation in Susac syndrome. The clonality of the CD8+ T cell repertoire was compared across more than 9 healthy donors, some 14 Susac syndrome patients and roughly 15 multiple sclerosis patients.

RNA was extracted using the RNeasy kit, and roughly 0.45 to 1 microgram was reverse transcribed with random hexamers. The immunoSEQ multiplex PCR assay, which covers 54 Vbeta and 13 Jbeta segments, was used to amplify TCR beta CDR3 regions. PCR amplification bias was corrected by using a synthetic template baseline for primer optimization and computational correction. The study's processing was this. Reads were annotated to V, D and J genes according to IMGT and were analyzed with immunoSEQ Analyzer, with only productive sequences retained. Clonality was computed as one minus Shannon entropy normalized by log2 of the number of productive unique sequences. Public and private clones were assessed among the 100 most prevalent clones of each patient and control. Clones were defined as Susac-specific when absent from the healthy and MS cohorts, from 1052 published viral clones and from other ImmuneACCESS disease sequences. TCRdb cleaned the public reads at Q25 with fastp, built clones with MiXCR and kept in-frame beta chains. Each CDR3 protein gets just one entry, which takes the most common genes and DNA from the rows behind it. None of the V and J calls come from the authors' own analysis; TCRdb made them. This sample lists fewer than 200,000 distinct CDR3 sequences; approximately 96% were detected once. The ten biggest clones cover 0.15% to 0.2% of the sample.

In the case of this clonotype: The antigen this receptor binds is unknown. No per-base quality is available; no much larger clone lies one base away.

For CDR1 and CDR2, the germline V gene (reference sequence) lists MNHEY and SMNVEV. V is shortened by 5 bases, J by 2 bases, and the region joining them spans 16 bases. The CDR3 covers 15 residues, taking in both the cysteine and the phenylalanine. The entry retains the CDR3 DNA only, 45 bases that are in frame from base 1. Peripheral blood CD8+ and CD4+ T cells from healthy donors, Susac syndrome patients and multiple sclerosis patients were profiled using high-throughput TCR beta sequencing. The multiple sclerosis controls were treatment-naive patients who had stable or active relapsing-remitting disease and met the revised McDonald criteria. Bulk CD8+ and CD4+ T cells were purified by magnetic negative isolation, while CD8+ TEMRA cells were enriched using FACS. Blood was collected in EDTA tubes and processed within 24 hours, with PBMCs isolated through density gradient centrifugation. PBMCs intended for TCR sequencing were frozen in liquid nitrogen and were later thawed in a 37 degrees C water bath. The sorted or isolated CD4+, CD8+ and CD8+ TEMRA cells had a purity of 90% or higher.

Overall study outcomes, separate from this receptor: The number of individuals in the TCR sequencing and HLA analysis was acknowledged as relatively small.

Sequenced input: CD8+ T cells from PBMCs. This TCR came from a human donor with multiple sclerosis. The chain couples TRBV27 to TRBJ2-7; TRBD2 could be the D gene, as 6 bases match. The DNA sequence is TGTGCCAGCAGTATCCGGGGTAGCGGAACCTACGAGCAGTACTTC. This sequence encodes CASSIRGSGTYEQYF.